The 14 T cell receptor beta chains presented below share a single source sample, sequenced in a study of blood T cell repertoires in COVID-19. The repertoire was sequenced with immunoSEQ multiplex PCR; TCRdb's copy has only in-frame clones and lacks some. The top ten hold approximately 2% of the sample, which has 400,000 or so clones, approximately 86% seen once. Sequencing was done on a sample of PBMCs or T cells enriched from blood (not recorded which). Receptor source: a woman aged 40-49 years with acute COVID-19.

This clone was recorded a few times. The chain joins TRBV18 to TRBJ1-2; D remains unclear. Trimming pared 2 bases from V and 2 bases from J, leaving 6 bases between. Germline V gene sequence: CDR1 KGHSH, CDR2 LQKENI. The CDR3 contains 13 residues. This CDR3 is CASSPTENYGYTF. The DNA for the CDR3 is TGTGCCAGCTCACCAACAGAGAACTATGGCTACACCTTC.

The chain recombines TRBV27 with TRBJ2-1; the D gene is possibly TRBD2 (5 bases). Trimming took off 7 bases at V and 4 bases at J, with 20 bases between the two ends. This CDR3 region has 16 residues. CDR1 MNHEY and CDR2 SMNVEV come from the germline V gene (reference sequence). CDR3 protein: CASTRLGEAVYNEQFF. The CDR3 nucleotides read TGTGCCAGCACCCGTCTGGGAGAAGCAGTATACAATGAGCAGTTCTTC.

The V gene is TRBV2, the J gene TRBJ2-7; D is perhaps TRBD1 (6 bases). V was trimmed by 9 bases and J by 3 bases, leaving 12 bases between them. Per germline, CDR1 SNHLY and CDR2 FYNNEI. CDR3 size: 12 residues. CDR3 sequence (DNA): TGTGCCAGTGACCAACAGGGCTACGAGCAGTACTTC. It is translated as CASDQQGYEQYF.

Of note for this clone: This sample includes further DNA sequences coding for the same CDR3. In DNA, the CDR3 is TGCGCCAGCAGCCTCGACTCAGACTACGAGCAGTACTTC. Translation: CASSLDSDYEQYF. The chain combines TRBV5-1 with TRBJ2-7, with D uncertain. CDR1 is SGHRS and CDR2 is YFSETQ in the germline V gene. The V and J ends lost 4 bases and 3 bases respectively, with 11 bases between them. The CDR3 length is 13 residues.

About this clone itself: This specimen includes other DNA sequences encoding the same CDR3. The V and J genes are TRBV19 and TRBJ1-5, with D perhaps matching TRBD1 (5 bases). Trimming cost V 3 bases and J 4 bases, with 7 bases left between them. CDR3 length: 13 amino acids. Per the germline V gene, CDR1 is LNHDA and CDR2 is SQIVND (reference sequence). The DNA of the CDR3 is TGTGCCAGTAGTATCCGGGGGAATCAGCCCCAGCATTTT. This encodes CASSIRGNQPQHF.

This clone was seen a single time. The V gene is TRBV4-1, the J gene TRBJ1-1; no clear D gene. Germline loops: CDR1 MGHRA, CDR2 YSYEKL. The CDR3 runs 14 residues. The V end lost 5 bases, the J end lost 5 bases, and 15 bases lay between the germline ends. CDR3 in DNA: TGCGCCAGCAGCGAACCTCGAGGAAGGACTGAAGCTTTCTTT. Protein: CASSEPRGRTEAFF.

The chain combines TRBV7-9 with TRBJ1-1, with TRBD1 matching 11 bases. The CDR3 sequence is 14 residues long. CDR1 is SEHNR, CDR2 FQNEAQ, per germline (reference sequence). V was clipped by 5 bases and J by 6 bases; unmatched bases: 5. This chain's CDR3 is CASSGDRGMAEAFF. Here the CDR3 DNA reads TGTGCCAGCAGCGGGGACAGGGGGATGGCTGAAGCTTTCTTT.

This clone was seen only once. The chain is built from TRBV7-6 and TRBJ1-2, with D uncertain. CDR1 SGHVS and CDR2 FNYEAQ come from the germline V gene. V shed 0 bases and J shed 8 bases, with 10 bases lying between them. This CDR3 region has 13 residues. The CDR3 region is CASSLASGGGYTF. CDR3 DNA: TGTGCCAGCAGCTTAGCGTCAGGTGGAGGCTACACCTTC. The whole variable domain, filled in from reference TRBV7-6 and TRBJ1-2, reads GAGVSQSPRYKVTKRGQDVALRCDPISGHVSLYWYRQALGQGPEFLTYFNYEAQQDKSGLPNDRFSAERPEGSISTLTIQRTEQRDSAMYRCASSLASGGGYTFGSGTRLTVV.

This chain uses TRBV25-1 with TRBJ2-1, with D perhaps TRBD2 (5 bases). CDR3 length: 15 residues. The germline V gene encodes CDR1 MGHDK and CDR2 SYGVNS. The V gene lost 7 bases and the J gene lost 0 bases, with 13 bases spanning the gap. The CDR3 nucleotides are TGTGCCAGCACTCGGGTGGGGAGCTCCTACAATGAGCAGTTCTTC. Protein sequence: CASTRVGSSYNEQFF.

The V and J genes are TRBV30 and TRBJ2-6, with 7 bases matching TRBD1. Germline V CDR1 and CDR2: GTSNPN, SVGIG (reference sequence). Unmatched junction bases numbered 0, after V lost 8 bases and J lost 2 bases. The CDR3 length is 12 residues. CDR3 region: CAQGAGANVLTF. The CDR3 nucleotides read TGTGCCCAGGGGGCTGGGGCCAACGTCCTGACTTTC.

The chain carries TRBV5-1 and TRBJ2-3; a possible D gene is TRBD1 (6 bases). Deletions cut 6 bases from V and 2 bases from J, with 13 bases between. Germline V gene sequence: CDR1 SGHRS, CDR2 YFSETQ. CDR3 length: 14 residues. CDR3 DNA sequence: TGCGCCAGCAAAACAGGGACCCCCACAGATACGCAGTATTTT. Translated, it gives CASKTGTPTDTQYF.

The chain carries TRBV5-1 and TRBJ2-5; 8 bases map to TRBD2. In germline, CDR1 is SGHRS, CDR2 YFSETQ. J lost 4 bases, V lost 3 bases, and 8 bases had no gene match. This CDR3 region has 15 residues. The CDR3 here is CASSSLQAGGETQYF. For the CDR3, the DNA is TGCGCCAGCAGCTCCTTACAGGCGGGGGGAGAGACCCAGTACTTC. Full variable domain (remainder filled in from reference TRBV5-1 and TRBJ2-5): KAGVTQTPRYLIKTRGQQVTLSCSPISGHRSVSWYQQTPGQGLQFLFEYFSETQRNKGNFPGRFSGRQFSNSRSEMNVSTLELGDSALYLCASSSLQAGGETQYFGPGTRLLVL.

The chain joins TRBV19 to TRBJ2-3; D possibly corresponds to TRBD1 (5 bases). Germline V gene lookup returns CDR1 LNHDA and CDR2 SQIVND (reference sequence). Trimming shortened V by 3 bases and J by 0 bases, and 19 bases separated the two germline ends. The CDR3 covers 18 residues. CDR3 nucleotides: TGTGCCAGTAGTATCGGCAGGGCAAGGTTCGGAAGCACAGATACGCAGTATTTT. Translating it yields CASSIGRARFGSTDTQYF.

V usage is TRBV12-3 or TRBV12-4 and J usage is TRBJ2-2; D possibly corresponds to TRBD1 (5 bases). The CDR3 is made up of 13 amino acids. The V gene lost 7 bases and the J gene lost 1 base, with 7 bases spanning the gap. The CDR3 loop reads CASKGQNTGELFF. The CDR3 DNA reads TGTGCCAGCAAAGGACAGAACACCGGGGAGCTGTTTTTT.